The 17 T cell receptor beta chains below all came from one sample that was sequenced in a study of cytomegalovirus exposure and HLA in healthy donors. Primers: 60 Vbeta forward and 13 Jbeta reverse. The table came from immunoSEQ multiplex PCR; TCRdb's copy has only in-frame clones and leaves some out. Altogether about 170,000 clones are present, under 85% being singletons, with the ten largest covering about 5%. Source material: PBMCs. The receptors were sampled from a woman aged 18-29 years in good health and CMV-seropositive.

The CDR3 nucleotides are TGCGCCAGCAGCCAAGAAGGGACAGGGGTTGACACTGAAGCTTTCTTT. Its translation is CASSQEGTGVDTEAFF. This sequence joins TRBV4-1 and TRBJ1-1; TRBD1 agrees at 10 bases. V gave up 0 bases and J gave up 3 bases; unmatched junction bases: 4. The CDR3 consists of 16 residues. The germline gives CDR1 MGHRA, CDR2 YSYEKL.

The rearrangement uses TRBV15 and TRBJ2-3; TRBD2 matches at 9 bases. CDR3 size: 16 residues. CDR1 and CDR2 from the germline V gene are LNHNV and YYDKDF (reference sequence). V was pared by 3 bases and J by 2 bases, with 6 bases of the junction left unmatched. The CDR3 DNA is TGTGCCACCAGCAGTTTAGCGGGGGCCCTCACAGATACGCAGTATTTT. Translated: CATSSLAGALTDTQYF.

V is TRBV11-2 and J is TRBJ2-7; the match to TRBD1 covers 11 bases. The CDR3 length is 16 residues. CDR1 SGHAT and CDR2 FQNNGV come from the germline V gene. V shed 3 bases, J shed 5 bases, and the junction held 9 bases outside the gene matches. The CDR3 reads CASSFPGTGGRNEQYF. CDR3 nucleotide sequence: TGTGCCAGCAGCTTCCCGGGGACAGGGGGAAGAAACGAGCAGTACTTC.

V usage is TRBV9 and J usage is TRBJ2-5; perhaps TRBD2 as D (5 bases). The CDR3 has 13 amino acids. V lost 3 bases and J 9 bases, leaving 15 bases between the germline ends. CDR1 and CDR2 (germline): SGDLS, YYNGEE. The CDR3 nucleotides are TGTGCCAGCAGCGAAATGGACGGGCGGGCCCAGTACTTC. It specifies CASSEMDGRAQYF.

This clone was picked up a small number of times. The chain employs TRBV5-1 and TRBJ2-5; no reliable D call. The V gene's germline CDR1 is SGHRS and CDR2 YFSETQ. The CDR3 is 13 amino acids. The V end was cut by 3 bases, the J end by 7 bases, with 13 bases between. CDR3 nucleotide sequence: TGCGCCAGCAGCTCACTCTGGTTTTCGACCCAGTACTTC. It yields the protein CASSSLWFSTQYF.

The J gene is TRBJ1-2, the V gene TRBV30; 10 positions match TRBD1. The J segment lost 0 bases and the V segment lost 5 bases, leaving 6 bases of the junction unmatched. The CDR3 sequence is 15 residues long. From germline, CDR1 is GTSNPN and CDR2 SVGIG (reference sequence). The CDR3 protein is CAWADRGLANYGYTF. DNA of the CDR3: TGTGCCTGGGCCGACAGGGGGCTAGCTAACTATGGCTACACCTTC. Complete variable domain (other parts from reference TRBV30 and TRBJ1-2): SQTIHQWPATLVQPVGSPLSLECTVEGTSNPNLYWYRQAAGRGLQLLFYSVGIGQISSEVPQNLSASRPQDRQFILSSKKLLLSDSGFYLCAWADRGLANYGYTFGSGTRLTVV.

The J gene is TRBJ2-5, the V gene TRBV19; tentatively, D is TRBD1 (6 bases). The V end was cut by 4 bases, the J end by 1 base, with 10 bases between. This CDR3 is built from 14 residues. From germline, CDR1 is LNHDA and CDR2 SQIVND (reference sequence). CDR3 loop: CASSTLGAQETQYF. The CDR3 bases are TGTGCCAGTAGTACGCTGGGGGCCCAAGAGACCCAGTACTTC.

This clone was seen more than once but under ten times. V gene TRBV11-2 combines with J gene TRBJ2-7; the match to TRBD2 covers 10 bases. Germline V gene sequence: CDR1 SGHAT, CDR2 FQNNGV. There are 17 residues in the CDR3. After removal of 5 bases from V and 3 bases from J, the junction contained 13 bases not matched to a gene. This chain's CDR3 is CASSPIGRTSGYYEQYF. The DNA of the CDR3 is TGTGCCAGCAGCCCCATAGGGAGGACTAGCGGCTACTACGAGCAGTACTTC.

CDR3 in amino acids: CASSLGQGGPNQPQHF. The CDR3 DNA sequence: TGTGCCAGCAGCCTGGGACAGGGTGGTCCCAATCAGCCCCAGCATTTT. This sequence joins TRBV6-6 and TRBJ1-5, with TRBD1 matching 9 bases. CDR3 length equals 16 residues. Germline V gene sequence: CDR1 MNHNY, CDR2 SVGAGI (reference sequence). J lost 3 bases, V lost 6 bases, and 9 bases had no gene match.

The gene calls are TRBV30 and TRBJ2-1; 11 nucleotides align to TRBD2. Trimming cost V 6 bases and J 5 bases; bases outside gene matches: 3. Germline V CDR1 and CDR2: GTSNPN, SVGIG (reference sequence). The CDR3 sequence is 13 residues long. The CDR3 sequence: CACSGLADNEQFF. The CDR3 nucleotides read TGTGCCTGCTCGGGACTAGCGGACAATGAGCAGTTCTTC.

The chain couples TRBV7-9 to TRBJ2-6, with a weak D call TRBD1 (6 bases). Looked up from germline, CDR1 is SEHNR and CDR2 is FQNEAQ (reference sequence). Trimming shortened V by 4 bases and J by 0 bases, and 19 bases separated the two germline ends. The CDR3 totals 19 residues. CDR3 loop: CASSSIRDTPRSGANVLTF. CDR3 coding DNA: TGTGCCAGCAGCTCGATCCGGGACACCCCCCGCTCTGGGGCCAACGTCCTGACTTTC. The full variable domain, its missing parts supplied by reference TRBV7-9 and TRBJ2-6, is DTGVSQNPRHKITKRGQNVTFRCDPISEHNRLYWYRQTLGQGPEFLTYFQNEAQLEKSRLLSDRFSAERPKGSFSTLEIQRTEQGDSAMYLCASSSIRDTPRSGANVLTFGAGSRLTVL.

CDR3 residues: CASSYAGQGYHYEQYF. The CDR3 region has the DNA TGTGCCAGCAGTTACGCCGGACAGGGCTATCACTACGAGCAGTACTTC. The J gene is TRBJ2-7, the V gene TRBV6-6; 8 bases map to TRBD1. CDR1 and CDR2 (germline): MNHNY, SVGAGI (reference sequence). This CDR3 contains 16 residues. V lost 2 bases to trimming and J lost 3 bases; unmatched junction nucleotides: 9.

This clone was seen only a few times. The chain carries TRBV4-3 and TRBJ2-3; 8 nucleotides align to TRBD2. Germline CDR1 and CDR2: LGHNA and YSLEER. Trimming took 0 bases from V and 2 from J; bases not matched to a gene: 7. This CDR3 is 17 amino acids long. CDR3 in amino acids: CASSQDSRAGATDTQYF. The CDR3 DNA follows: TGCGCCAGCAGCCAAGATTCTCGAGCGGGGGCCACAGATACGCAGTATTTT.

The chain has TRBV15 and TRBJ2-7; possible D gene TRBD1, 5 bases. This CDR3 is 13 amino acids long. V was trimmed by 2 bases and J by 3 bases, leaving 8 bases between them. Germline CDR1 reads LNHNV; CDR2 reads YYDKDF (reference sequence). The CDR3 coding sequence is TGTGCCACCAGCAGATCTCAGGGCTACGAGCAGTACTTC. Its protein product is CATSRSQGYEQYF.

The V call is TRBV7-9, the J call TRBJ2-3; D is unclear. V was pared by 5 bases and J by 4 bases, with 19 bases between. CDR3 size: 16 residues. Germline loops: CDR1 SEHNR, CDR2 FQNEAQ (reference sequence). This CDR3 is CASSPDPGAKADTQYF. The CDR3 DNA follows: TGTGCCAGCAGCCCCGACCCCGGAGCGAAGGCAGATACGCAGTATTTT.

This chain links TRBV7-9 with TRBJ2-7; D might be TRBD2 (5 bases). From germline, CDR1 is SEHNR and CDR2 FQNEAQ (reference sequence). The CDR3 runs to 14 residues. V was cut by 0 bases and J by 3 bases, with 9 bases left in between. The chain's CDR3 is CASSLAGADYEQYF. CDR3 coding DNA: TGTGCCAGCAGCTTAGCTGGAGCGGACTACGAGCAGTACTTC.

This chain joins TRBV2 and TRBJ2-5, with a possible D match to TRBD1 (6 bases). CDR1 and CDR2 from the germline V gene are SNHLY and FYNNEI. This CDR3 contains 16 residues. V was shortened by 1 base and J by 5 bases, with 17 bases between the two germline ends. For the CDR3, the DNA is TGTGCCAGCAGTGAAGGGGGGCCAATTAAGGGGGAGACCCAGTACTTC. This sequence encodes CASSEGGPIKGETQYF.